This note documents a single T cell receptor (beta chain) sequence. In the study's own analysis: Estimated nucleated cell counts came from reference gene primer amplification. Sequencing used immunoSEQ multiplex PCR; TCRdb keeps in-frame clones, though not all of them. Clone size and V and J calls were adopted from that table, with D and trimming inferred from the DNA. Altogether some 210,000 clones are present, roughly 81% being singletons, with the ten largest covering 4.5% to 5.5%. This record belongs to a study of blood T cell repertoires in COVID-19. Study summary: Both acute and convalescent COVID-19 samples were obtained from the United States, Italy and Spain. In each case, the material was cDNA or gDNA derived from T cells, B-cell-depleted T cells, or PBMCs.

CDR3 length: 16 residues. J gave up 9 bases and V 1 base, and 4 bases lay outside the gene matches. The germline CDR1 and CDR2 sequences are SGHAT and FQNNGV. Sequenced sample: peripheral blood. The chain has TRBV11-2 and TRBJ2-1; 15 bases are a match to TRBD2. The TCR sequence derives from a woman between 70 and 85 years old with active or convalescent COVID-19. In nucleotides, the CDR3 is TGTGCCAGCAGCTTAGCGGGACTAGCGGGAGGTGGTGAGCAGTTCTTC. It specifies CASSLAGLAGGGEQFF.